The 21 T cell receptor beta chains presented below share a single source sample, sequenced in a study of synovial regulatory T cells in juvenile arthritis. TCRdb's table, derived via immunoSEQ multiplex PCR, lists solely in-frame clones and lacks some. The table for this sample gives just under 10,000 clones. Sequenced sample: Treg cells from blood. Subset in this sample: remaining (HLA-DR-negative) circulating blood Treg cells. The origin of the receptors is a donor aged 2-30 years with juvenile idiopathic arthritis.

This chain joins TRBV4-1 and TRBJ1-5; TCRdb outputs TRBD1, but without DNA this stays unchecked. The CDR3 runs 16 residues. The DNA is unrecorded. Germline-derived CDR1 and CDR2 are MGHRA and YSYEKL. CDR3: CASSQYKDSPNQPQHF.

V and J are TRBV30 and TRBJ1-4. Germline V gene lookup returns CDR1 GTSNPN and CDR2 SVGIG (reference sequence). The CDR3 is made up of 12 amino acids. No DNA appears here. CDR3 sequence: CAWSRRDEKLFF.

The V and J genes are TRBV7-9 and TRBJ1-3; with no DNA, the TCRdb D assignment of TRBD1 cannot be verified. Germline values: CDR1 SEHNR, CDR2 FQNEAQ (reference sequence). The CDR3 is made up of 14 amino acids. The record lacks a DNA sequence. Here the CDR3 reads CASSLQALGNTIYF.

J is TRBJ2-3 and V is TRBV6-1; the TRBD1 assignment by TCRdb is unverifiable without DNA. CDR3 length equals 14 residues. Only the protein is on record. Germline lookup yields CDR1 MNHNS and CDR2 SASEGT. CDR3 region: CASSEGRSTDTQYF.

V gene TRBV20-1 combines with J gene TRBJ1-3. The CDR3 extends over 11 amino acids. DNA was not recorded. Germline values: CDR1 DFQATT, CDR2 SNEGSKA (reference sequence). The CDR3 protein is CSAKSGNTIYF.

The chain uses TRBV2 and TRBJ1-2. Germline CDR1 reads SNHLY; CDR2 reads FYNNEI. The CDR3 is 15 amino acids. The record lacks a DNA sequence. CDR3 amino acids: CASSEALLGNYGYTF. The full variable domain, in which reference TRBV2 and TRBJ1-2 provide the parts outside the CDR3, is EPEVTQTPSHQVTQMGQEVILRCVPISNHLYFYWYRQILGQKVEFLVSFYNNEISEKSEIFDDQFSVERPDGSNFTLKIRSTKLEDSAMYFCASSEALLGNYGYTFGSGTRLTVV.

The chain combines TRBV18 with TRBJ2-7; TCRdb's D call of TRBD2 is untestable without DNA. The CDR3 loop spans 16 amino acids. The DNA sequence is not available. The germline CDR1 and CDR2 sequences are KGHSH and LQKENI. CDR3: CASSPTLAGGTNEQYF.

This chain links TRBV5-1 with TRBJ2-7; TCRdb gives TRBD2 as the D gene, but with no DNA this cannot be confirmed. CDR1 SGHRS and CDR2 YFSETQ come from the germline V gene. This CDR3 is built from 13 residues. DNA was not recorded. This chain's CDR3 is CASKTSGDYEQYF.

The chain links TRBV5-1 to TRBJ1-1; lacking DNA, the TRBD1 call made by TCRdb goes unchecked. The CDR3 is 14 amino acids. Nucleotide data are not available. Germline CDR1 is SGHRS and CDR2 is YFSETQ. The CDR3 loop reads CASSLRGMNTEAFF.

The chain combines TRBV19 with TRBJ1-2; TCRdb's assignment of TRBD1 cannot be checked, as there is no DNA. CDR3 size: 13 residues. No DNA is listed. The germline V gene has CDR1 LNHDA and CDR2 SQIVND (reference sequence). CDR3 region: CASSTGGNYGYTF.

The chain recombines TRBV5-5 with TRBJ1-4; TCRdb names TRBD1, which stays unverified in the absence of DNA. The germline V gene has CDR1 SGHKS and CDR2 YYEKEE (reference sequence). The length of the CDR3 is 14 residues. DNA was not recorded. CDR3 residues: CASSGTGFNEKLFF.

The genes are TRBV5-4 and TRBJ2-7; checking the TCRdb D call of TRBD1 is not possible without DNA. Germline lookup yields CDR1 SGHNT and CDR2 YYREEE (reference sequence). The CDR3 length is 14 residues. No DNA sequence was recorded. The CDR3 protein is CASSPGQGAYEQYF.

The chain carries TRBV6-1 and TRBJ2-1; no DNA is available, so the TRBD2 call from TCRdb remains unchecked. The CDR3 is 11 amino acids. The coding DNA is unavailable. The germline V gene has CDR1 MNHNS and CDR2 SASEGT. The CDR3 spells CASSQLREQFF.

The V call is TRBV7-6, the J call TRBJ2-3; the TCRdb call, TRBD1, lacks DNA for checking. The CDR3 runs to 15 residues. Only the protein sequence is given. Looked up from germline, CDR1 is SGHVS and CDR2 is FNYEAQ. CDR3 sequence: CASSPDRAGPDTQYF.

The V call is TRBV5-1, the J call TRBJ2-1. The CDR3 length is 16 residues. Only the protein is on record. Germline assignment: CDR1 SGHRS and CDR2 YFSETQ. CDR3 region: CASSLKLRNSYNEQFF.

The chain carries TRBV18 and TRBJ2-1; the D call from TCRdb, TRBD1, cannot be confirmed without DNA. The CDR3 extends over 13 amino acids. The DNA sequence is not available. Germline CDR1 KGHSH, CDR2 LQKENI. CDR3 amino acids: CASSLIGGSEQFF.

The rearrangement joins TRBV4-1 to TRBJ2-2; no DNA is available, so the TRBD1 call from TCRdb remains unchecked. The germline V gene has CDR1 MGHRA and CDR2 YSYEKL. This CDR3 region has 16 residues. The DNA is unrecorded. The CDR3 here is CASSRSTGWTSGELFF.

V usage is TRBV5-4 and J usage is TRBJ2-3; as DNA is missing, the TRBD2 call by TCRdb cannot be tested. The CDR3 has 15 residues. No DNA has been recorded. Germline CDR1 reads SGHNT; CDR2 reads YYREEE (reference sequence). The CDR3 sequence is CASSFGQTGTDTQYF.

V usage is TRBV4-1 and J usage is TRBJ2-1; as DNA is missing, the TRBD2 call by TCRdb cannot be tested. The CDR3 runs to 16 residues. The entry carries no DNA sequence. CDR1 and CDR2 (germline): MGHRA, YSYEKL. CDR3 in amino acids: CASSQGLAEAWNEQFF.

The chain carries TRBV27 and TRBJ2-7; TCRdb gives TRBD2 as the D gene, but with no DNA this cannot be confirmed. This CDR3 spans 14 amino acids. No DNA was logged. In germline, CDR1 is MNHEY, CDR2 SMNVEV (reference sequence). The CDR3 sequence is CASRRGGGYYEQYF.

The rearrangement uses TRBV6-1 and TRBJ1-2; checking the TCRdb D call of TRBD1 is not possible without DNA. From germline, CDR1 is MNHNS and CDR2 SASEGT. CDR3 length equals 12 residues. The entry carries no DNA sequence. CDR3 sequence: CASSADSYGYTF.